One TCR beta chain is described in this entry. The antigen is undetermined. This entry comes from a study of T cells after yellow fever vaccination. Study-wide results and limits: Only a small proportion of the clonotypes turned up in both the CD4 and the CD8 compartments, likely arising from convergent recombination.

A process of 5'RACE template switching, which added a universal primer site and UMIs, was used to make TCR cDNA. TCRdb redid the calling of the 5' RACE reads with MiXCR, one entry per CDR3 protein. The data contain under 700,000 distinct CDR3 sequences, less than 20% of them seen just once; the ten biggest clones take up approximately 15%. This specimen consisted of PBMCs, obtained less than 6 days after the first yellow fever vaccination. The source of this sequence is a man between 18 and 35 years old who received the YFV17D yellow fever vaccine.

This CDR3 reads CSARVPKNEQFF. In nucleotides, the CDR3 is TGCAGTGCTAGAGTCCCAAAGAATGAGCAGTTCTTC. The chain joins TRBV20-1 to TRBJ2-1; no clear D. The length of the CDR3 is 12 residues. V lost 1 base and J lost 7, with 8 bases in between. Germline assignment: CDR1 DFQATT and CDR2 SNEGSKA (reference sequence).